The rows below give T cell receptor beta chains drawn from one sample of a study of long-term antiretroviral therapy in people with HIV. Profiling relied on immunoSEQ multiplex PCR, and the TCRdb table lists in-frame clones only, not all of them. The sample lists around 12,000 clones; 88% were seen once. The sequences come from unsorted PBMCs, collected 2.1 years after starting antiretroviral therapy. These receptors originate from a woman between 40 and 50 years old with HIV. CDR3s include the opening cysteine and the closing phenylalanine or tryptophan. The order of the fields is V gene, CDR3 protein.

>TRBV18
CASSPPGQGSQPQHF
>TRBV5-1
CASRLTQGAVYEQYF
>TRBV5-6
CASSLARGGIQYF
>TRBV2
CASKAKLYNEQFF
>TRBV6-5
CASSPRQGDYGYTF
>TRBV6-5
CATAQRAYMNTEAFF
>TRBV18
CASSPPSSGEQFF
>TRBV11-3
CASSLAGRMNYEQYF
>TRBV18
CASSPPGQGRNTEAFF
>TRBV7-8
CASSQLISGNYGYTF
>TRBV9
CASSDGGHMVETQYF
>TRBV5-5
CASSQDWGGIGYTF
>TRBV30
CAWSAYRDGYTF
>TRBV7-2
CASSLAPSQETQYF
>TRBV5-6
CASSPERVRGQFF
>TRBV5-5
CASSLEGGRFRGQETQYF
>TRBV18
CASSRDKYEQYF
>TRBV7-2
CASQEQGASGYTF
>TRBV2
CASSAQNTGELFF
>TRBV7-2
CASSLVGSGGAVKNIQYF
>TRBV6-7
CASSYSVGDGYTF
>TRBV29-1
CSVGTGDTGELFF
>TRBV18
CASSYDRISEAFF
>TRBV7-2
CASSFSRQGGTGELFF
>TRBV11-2
CASSPRRQGDYGYTF